These T cell receptor beta chains were read from a single sample in a study of T cell repertoires in cytomegalovirus infection. TCRdb re-analysed the reads in MiXCR, keeping a single row per CDR3 protein. The data show about 490,000 distinct CDR3 sequences, with about a quarter seen just once and over 10% held by the top ten. Sequenced: PBMCs. Source of these receptors: a human donor in good health (CMV status not recorded). Some clones in this sample may be carry-over from other donors' samples. Each CDR3 is given without its conserved first and last residue. Clone size is stated in some rows and not others, as once, few, many or a class when expanded.

clone size: -
V gene: TRBV5-1
J gene: TRBJ2-7
CDR3 protein: ASSLMDRVGHEQY

clone size: -
V gene: TRBV19
J gene: TRBJ1-5
CDR3 protein: ASSIGGVGSNQPQH

clone size: -
V gene: TRBV29-1
J gene: TRBJ2-4
CDR3 protein: SVGPLAKNIQY

clone size: -
V gene: TRBV19
J gene: TRBJ1-2
CDR3 protein: ATGTVTRGYT

clone size: -
V gene: TRBV7-9
J gene: TRBJ2-2
CDR3 protein: ASSQGRRSTGELF

clone size: many
V gene: TRBV7-8
J gene: TRBJ2-7
CDR3 protein: ASTQFRTGGFYEQY

clone size: few
V gene: TRBV30
J gene: TRBJ1-1
CDR3 protein: AWSEGSEAF

clone size: many
V gene: TRBV6-2/TRBV6-3
J gene: TRBJ1-5
CDR3 protein: ASSTRQRGYQPQH

clone size: many
V gene: TRBV7-2
J gene: TRBJ1-2
CDR3 protein: ASSRTEDHGGYT

clone size: few
V gene: TRBV6-2/TRBV6-3
J gene: TRBJ2-5
CDR3 protein: ASSSAGNGETQY

clone size: -
V gene: TRBV24-1
J gene: TRBJ2-1
CDR3 protein: ATSDPWLPGGYNEQF

clone size: -
V gene: TRBV12-3/TRBV12-4
J gene: TRBJ1-2
CDR3 protein: ASTPRGNYGYT

clone size: once
V gene: TRBV30
J gene: TRBJ1-5
CDR3 protein: AWSPGQANQPQH

clone size: few
V gene: TRBV6-5
J gene: TRBJ1-2
CDR3 protein: ASSYSYEGNYGYT

clone size: few
V gene: TRBV11-2
J gene: TRBJ2-2
CDR3 protein: ASSLGVGSGELF

clone size: many
V gene: TRBV10-3
J gene: TRBJ1-1
CDR3 protein: AISERTGGNTEAF

clone size: -
V gene: TRBV6-2/TRBV6-3
J gene: TRBJ2-7
CDR3 protein: ASRTGLAEAYEQY

clone size: -
V gene: TRBV14
J gene: TRBJ2-1
CDR3 protein: ASSQDRGQLSYNEQF

clone size: many
V gene: TRBV7-2
J gene: TRBJ2-7
CDR3 protein: ASSLGRGNSYEQY

clone size: -
V gene: TRBV29-1
J gene: TRBJ2-1
CDR3 protein: SVHRDHEF